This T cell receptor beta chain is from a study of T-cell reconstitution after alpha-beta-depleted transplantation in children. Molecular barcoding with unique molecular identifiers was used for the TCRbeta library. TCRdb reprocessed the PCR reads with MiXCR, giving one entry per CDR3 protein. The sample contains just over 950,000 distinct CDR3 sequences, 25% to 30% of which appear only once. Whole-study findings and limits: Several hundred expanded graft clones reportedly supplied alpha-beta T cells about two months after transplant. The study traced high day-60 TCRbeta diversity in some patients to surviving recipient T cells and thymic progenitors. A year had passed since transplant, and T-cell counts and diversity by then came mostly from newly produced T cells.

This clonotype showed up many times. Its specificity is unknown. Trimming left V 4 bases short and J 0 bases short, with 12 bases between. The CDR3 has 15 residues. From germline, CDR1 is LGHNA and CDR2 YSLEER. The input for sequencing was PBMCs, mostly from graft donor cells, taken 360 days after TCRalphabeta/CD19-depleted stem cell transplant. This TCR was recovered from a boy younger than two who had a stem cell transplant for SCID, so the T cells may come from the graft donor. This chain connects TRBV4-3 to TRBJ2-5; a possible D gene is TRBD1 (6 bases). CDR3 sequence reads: CASSPGWTDQETQYF. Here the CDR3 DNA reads TGCGCCAGCAGCCCAGGATGGACAGACCAAGAGACCCAGTACTTC.